This T cell receptor (beta chain) is drawn from a study of glioma-infiltrating T cells after dendritic cell vaccination. Findings of the study overall: Complete blood and tumor specimen sets were limited to few patients.

Some clones are missing from TCRdb's copy, which holds only in-frame ones; the method was immunoSEQ multiplex PCR. The sample has 99,000 or so clones; about 90% are singletons. On this clone: Its antigen is as yet unknown. In the same sample, other DNA sequences code for this CDR3.

The time point was: after dendritic cell vaccination, including at tumor progression/relapse. Fresh-frozen tumor tissue and more than two years of survival data were available for all. Isocitrate dehydrogenase mutation was absent in all glioblastoma patients. The clonotype originates from a human donor with glioblastoma. Source: blood, taken after dendritic cell vaccination.

The CDR3 DNA is TGTGCCAGTAGTCGGACAGGGAACACTGAAGCTTTCTTT. Encoded protein: CASSRTGNTEAFF. The chain combines TRBV19 with TRBJ1-1; TRBD1 aligns across 7 bases. CDR1 and CDR2 from the germline V gene are LNHDA and SQIVND (reference sequence). V was pared by 5 bases and J by 1 base, with 1 base of the junction left unmatched. The CDR3 consists of 13 residues.